Below, 29 T cell receptor beta chains from the same sample are listed, as sequenced in a study of blood T cell repertoires in COVID-19. TCRdb's table, derived via immunoSEQ multiplex PCR, lists solely in-frame clones and lacks some. This table holds 150,000 to 200,000 clones, roughly 93% found once. The sample taken for sequencing was peripheral blood. These receptors all stem from a man younger than 35 with COVID-19, enrolled during active disease.

The chain combines TRBV27 with TRBJ2-7; D perhaps matches TRBD2 (6 bases). Germline V lookup: CDR1 MNHEY, CDR2 SMNVEV (reference sequence). The CDR3 is made up of 15 amino acids. The V gene lost 2 bases and the J gene lost 0 bases, with 11 bases spanning the gap. CDR3 coding DNA: TGTGCCAGCAGTTTAGGGGGGTTAAGCTCCTACGAGCAGTACTTC. Its protein product is CASSLGGLSSYEQYF.

The chain uses TRBV29-1 and TRBJ2-1; the match to TRBD1 covers 11 bases. Germline CDR1 SQVTM, CDR2 ANQGSEA. This CDR3 comprises 13 residues. Germline trimming cut 7 bases from V and 8 bases from J; bases unmatched to any gene: 7. CDR3 DNA sequence: TGCAGCGGGAGGACAGGGGGCCCAGATGAGCAGTTCTTC. The encoded protein is CSGRTGGPDEQFF.

J is TRBJ1-2 and V is TRBV20-1; TRBD1 might be the D (6 bases). CDR3 length: 19 residues. Trimming stripped 3 bases from V and 7 bases from J, with 33 bases between. The germline V gene has CDR1 DFQATT and CDR2 SNEGSKA (reference sequence). The CDR3 protein is CSASGVTGTGVGGIFGYTF. The CDR3 bases are TGCAGTGCTAGTGGAGTAACAGGGACGGGTGTCGGGGGGATCTTTGGCTACACCTTC.

This chain joins TRBV18 and TRBJ1-6, with D unresolved. CDR1 KGHSH and CDR2 LQKENI come from the germline V gene. The ends were cut back, 4 bases at V and 10 bases at J, with 17 bases in the middle. The CDR3 is 15 amino acids. CDR3 in amino acids: CASSLLEFRKSPLHF. CDR3 DNA sequence: TGTGCCAGCTCACTACTGGAGTTTCGGAAATCACCCCTCCACTTT.

This sequence joins TRBV9 and TRBJ2-7; 10 bases map to TRBD1. V lost 5 bases and J lost 5; bases outside the gene matches: 4. The CDR3 totals 13 residues. Germline V gene data show CDR1 as SGDLS and CDR2 as YYNGEE. The DNA for the CDR3 is TGTGCCAGCAGGCCCGGGACAGGGGACGAGCAGTACTTC. The encoded protein is CASRPGTGDEQYF.

This clone was detected once. The V and J genes are TRBV19 and TRBJ2-1; TRBD2 is a possible D gene (6 bases). This CDR3 comprises 19 residues. The ends were cut back, 3 bases at V and 2 bases at J, with 23 bases in the middle. CDR1 and CDR2 (germline): LNHDA, SQIVND (reference sequence). Here the CDR3 reads CASSMGRNWGGDTYNEQFF. DNA of the CDR3: TGTGCCAGTAGTATGGGAAGGAATTGGGGCGGGGATACCTACAATGAGCAGTTCTTC.

This rearrangement joins TRBV7-8 to TRBJ2-7; 9 bases are shared with TRBD1. This CDR3 is built from 15 residues. Germline V lookup: CDR1 SGHVS, CDR2 FQNEAQ. V dropped 4 bases and J dropped 4; count of bases not matched to a gene: 8. CDR3 residues: CASSSPGQGMYEQYF. CDR3 nucleotide sequence: TGTGCCAGCAGCTCCCCGGGACAGGGAATGTACGAGCAGTACTTC.

The table lists this clone with a few counts. This rearrangement joins TRBV19 to TRBJ2-7; 11 bases fit TRBD2. Germline assignment: CDR1 LNHDA and CDR2 SQIVND (reference sequence). CDR3 size: 15 residues. V gave up 5 bases and J gave up 4 bases; unmatched junction bases: 7. The CDR3 DNA reads as TGTGCCAGTAGTGGATGGCTAGCGGGAGGTTACGAGCAGTACTTC. It encodes CASSGWLAGGYEQYF.

The CDR3 here is CASSSGQWKDRRPLHF. CDR3 nucleotide sequence: TGTGCCAGCAGTTCGGGACAGTGGAAAGACAGGAGGCCCCTCCACTTT. This rearrangement joins TRBV28 to TRBJ1-6; TRBD1 matches at 7 bases. Germline CDR1 reads MDHEN; CDR2 reads SYDVKM. The CDR3 sequence is 16 residues long. V was pared by 4 bases and J by 13 bases, with 16 bases of the junction left unmatched.

This chain connects TRBV7-9 to TRBJ2-4; D is unclear. Trimming removed 0 bases at V and 3 bases at J, with 18 bases between. Germline V gene data show CDR1 as SEHNR and CDR2 as FQNEAQ (reference sequence). This CDR3 region has 18 residues. As DNA, the CDR3 is TGTGCCAGCAGCTTAGCCGCCAGGCCGCCCGAATTCAAAAACATTCAGTACTTC. It encodes CASSLAARPPEFKNIQYF.

The chain employs TRBV28 and TRBJ1-3, with TRBD1 identical over 7 bases. The CDR3 consists of 16 residues. Per the germline V gene, CDR1 is MDHEN and CDR2 is SYDVKM. V was pared by 5 bases and J by 2 bases, with 9 bases of the junction left unmatched. CDR3 loop: CASSHPPTGPGNTIYF. Written as DNA, the CDR3 is TGTGCCAGCAGTCACCCTCCGACAGGGCCTGGAAACACCATATATTTT.

The V and J genes are TRBV5-1 and TRBJ1-5; 9 bases fit TRBD1. Losses at the gene ends were 4 bases for V and 0 bases for J; bases not matched to a gene: 8. Per germline, CDR1 SGHRS and CDR2 YFSETQ. This CDR3 has 17 residues. As DNA, the CDR3 is TGCGCCAGCAGCCTACCTCGACAGGGGGGTAGCAATCAGCCCCAGCATTTT. Translating it yields CASSLPRQGGSNQPQHF.

V is TRBV4-3 and J is TRBJ2-5, with TRBD1 identical over 9 bases. The CDR3 is 14 amino acids. Trimming removed 3 bases from V and 3 bases from J; junction bases left unmatched: 2. From germline, CDR1 is LGHNA and CDR2 YSLEER. For the CDR3, the DNA is TGCGCCAGCAGCCATAGGACAGGGGAAGAGACCCAGTACTTC. Encoded protein: CASSHRTGEETQYF.

CDR3 residues: CASNEGSLGPQHF. DNA for the CDR3: TGTGCCAGCAACGAGGGCAGCTTGGGGCCCCAGCATTTT. The chain recombines TRBV12-3 or TRBV12-4 with TRBJ1-5; D is uncertain. V lost 7 bases to trimming and J lost 9 bases, with 16 bases between them. This CDR3 contains 13 residues.

This clone was detected once. The J gene is TRBJ1-2, the V gene TRBV2, with a tentative D call TRBD1 (6 bases). Looked up from germline, CDR1 is SNHLY and CDR2 is FYNNEI. The ends were cut back, 10 bases at V and 9 bases at J, with 12 bases in the middle. The CDR3 is made up of 10 amino acids. The CDR3 DNA reads TGTGCCATCGAGACAGGAAGCTACACCTTC. Translation gives CAIETGSYTF.

The chain links TRBV28 to TRBJ2-1; no firm D call. The CDR3 totals 15 residues. The germline gives CDR1 MDHEN, CDR2 SYDVKM. Trimming took 4 bases from V and 3 from J, leaving 13 bases between them. The CDR3 region is CASSSSKDIYNEQFF. The CDR3 DNA follows: TGTGCCAGCAGTTCCTCCAAAGACATCTACAATGAGCAGTTCTTC. The full variable domain, with the rest looked up from reference TRBV28 and TRBJ2-1, is DVKVTQSSRYLVKRTGEKVFLECVQDMDHENMFWYRQDPGLGLRLIYFSYDVKMKEKGDIPEGYSVSREKKERFSLILESASTNQTSMYLCASSSSKDIYNEQFFGPGTRLTVL.

V and J are TRBV4-3 and TRBJ1-6; the D gene is possibly TRBD1 (5 bases). The CDR3 sequence is 14 residues long. The V end lost 1 base, the J end lost 10 bases, and 11 bases lay between the germline ends. Germline values: CDR1 LGHNA, CDR2 YSLEER. CDR3 nucleotide sequence: TGCGCCAGCAGCCAAGGTCAGGGTGGCTCACCCCTCCACTTT. This sequence encodes CASSQGQGGSPLHF.

This chain's CDR3 is CASSLGRDEQFF. CDR3 nucleotides: TGTGCCAGTAGTCTCGGGAGGGATGAGCAGTTCTTC. J is TRBJ2-1 and V is TRBV19, with 8 bases aligning to TRBD2. The ends lost 5 bases at V and 8 bases at J; junction bases unmatched: 2. This CDR3 contains 12 residues. Germline CDR1 is LNHDA and CDR2 is SQIVND (reference sequence).

This sequence joins TRBV3-1 (or the pseudogene TRBV3-2) and TRBJ2-5; TRBD2 agrees at 14 bases. The CDR3 contains 16 residues. Losses at the gene ends were 4 bases for V and 5 bases for J; bases not matched to a gene: 6. CDR1 and CDR2 from the germline V gene are LGHDT and YNNKEL (reference sequence). CDR3 bases: TGTGCCAGCAGCCTAAGACTAGCGGGAGGGCATGAGACCCAGTACTTC. The encoded protein is CASSLRLAGGHETQYF.

This chain joins TRBV7-9 and TRBJ2-7, with D unclear. This CDR3 contains 11 residues. Trimming took off 3 bases at V and 6 bases at J, with 6 bases between the two ends. CDR1 SEHNR and CDR2 FQNEAQ come from the germline V gene (reference sequence). The CDR3 DNA sequence: TGTGCCAGCAGCTTTTCTTCCGAGCAGTACTTC. It is translated as CASSFSSEQYF.

This CDR3 reads CASSLDRTGAQHEQFF. The CDR3 DNA sequence: TGTGCCAGCAGCTTAGACAGGACAGGGGCCCAACATGAGCAGTTCTTC. The V and J genes are TRBV7-2 and TRBJ2-1, with 9 bases aligning to TRBD1. The CDR3 consists of 16 residues. The J segment lost 8 bases and the V segment lost 1 base, leaving 9 bases of the junction unmatched. Germline CDR1 is SGHTA and CDR2 is FQGNSA.

The chain has TRBV28 and TRBJ1-5; maybe TRBD1 (6 bases). The CDR3 loop spans 14 amino acids. V lost 7 bases and J 5 bases, leaving 15 bases between the germline ends. The germline gives CDR1 MDHEN, CDR2 SYDVKM. CDR3 in amino acids: CASTGRQAYQPQHF. The CDR3 region has the DNA TGTGCCAGCACCGGCCGACAGGCTTATCAGCCCCAGCATTTT.

The chain is built from TRBV28 and TRBJ2-7; TRBD2 aligns across 7 bases. Unmatched junction bases numbered 18, after V lost 5 bases and J lost 2 bases. CDR1 is MDHEN and CDR2 is SYDVKM in the germline V gene. The CDR3 is made up of 18 amino acids. The DNA of the CDR3 is TGTGCCAGCAGTCCCCAAAGGCGGGGGAGGAAAAGTCCCTACGAGCAGTACTTC. Protein sequence: CASSPQRRGRKSPYEQYF.

The table lists this clone with a count of one. The V call is TRBV30, the J call TRBJ2-7; 7 nucleotides align to TRBD1. The V gene's germline CDR1 is GTSNPN and CDR2 SVGIG (reference sequence). The CDR3 spans 14 residues. V shed 2 bases and J 4 bases; nucleotides not matched to a gene: 8. The chain's CDR3 is CAWSPGQIKYEQYF. CDR3 in DNA: TGTGCCTGGAGTCCGGGACAGATTAAGTACGAGCAGTACTTC.

This clone was recorded once. V usage is TRBV6-5 and J usage is TRBJ2-1; 9 bases agree with TRBD2. CDR1 is MNHEY, CDR2 SVGAGI, per germline. The CDR3 sequence is 16 residues long. Trimming took 0 bases from V and 2 from J; bases not matched to a gene: 2. CDR3 in amino acids: CASSYSASGTYNEQFF. The CDR3 DNA follows: TGTGCCAGCAGTTACTCGGCTAGCGGGACCTACAATGAGCAGTTCTTC.

V gene TRBV28 combines with J gene TRBJ1-2; D call uncertain. CDR1 is MDHEN and CDR2 is SYDVKM in the germline V gene. The CDR3 runs to 13 residues. V lost 6 bases, J lost 2 bases, and 10 bases lay in between. The CDR3 protein is CASSEDTNYGYTF. DNA for the CDR3: TGTGCCAGCAGCGAAGACACGAACTATGGCTACACCTTC.

The chain has TRBV28 and TRBJ2-7; D unclear. The CDR3 is 15 residues long. CDR1 is MDHEN and CDR2 is SYDVKM in the germline V gene. Trimming stripped 2 bases from V and 4 bases from J, with 15 bases between. The CDR3 bases are TGTGCCAGCAGTTTAAGTTTCACTGGCAGGTACGAGCAGTACTTC. Protein sequence: CASSLSFTGRYEQYF.

The rearrangement joins TRBV25-1 to TRBJ2-7; D might be TRBD1 (6 bases). This CDR3 contains 15 residues. Trimming removed 5 bases at V and 3 bases at J, with 17 bases between. Germline V gene sequence: CDR1 MGHDK, CDR2 SYGVNS. CDR3 in DNA: TGTGCCAGCAGTAAAAGGTCCGCAGGGGTCTACGAGCAGTACTTC. Translating it yields CASSKRSAGVYEQYF.

The chain recombines TRBV6-6 with TRBJ1-1; 8 bases match TRBD1. The CDR3 consists of 15 residues. The V gene's germline CDR1 is MNHNY and CDR2 SVGAGI (reference sequence). Trimming at V came to 0 bases and at J to 4 bases, leaving 4 bases not matched to a gene. The CDR3 DNA reads TGTGCCAGCAGTTACTCAGGACAGGGCGGCACTGAAGCTTTCTTT. As protein: CASSYSGQGGTEAFF.